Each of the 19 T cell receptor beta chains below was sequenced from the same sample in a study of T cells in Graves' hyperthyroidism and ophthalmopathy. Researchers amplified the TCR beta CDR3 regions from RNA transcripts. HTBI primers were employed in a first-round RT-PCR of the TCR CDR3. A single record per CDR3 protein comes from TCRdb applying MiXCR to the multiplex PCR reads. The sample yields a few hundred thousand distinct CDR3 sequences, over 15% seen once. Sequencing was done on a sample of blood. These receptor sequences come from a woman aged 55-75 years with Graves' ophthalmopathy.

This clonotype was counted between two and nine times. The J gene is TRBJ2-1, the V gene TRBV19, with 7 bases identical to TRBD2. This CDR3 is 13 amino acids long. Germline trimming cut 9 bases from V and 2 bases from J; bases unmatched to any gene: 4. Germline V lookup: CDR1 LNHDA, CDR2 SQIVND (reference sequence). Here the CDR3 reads CASGGIAYNEQFF. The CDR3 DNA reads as TGTGCCAGCGGGGGGATTGCCTACAATGAGCAGTTCTTC.

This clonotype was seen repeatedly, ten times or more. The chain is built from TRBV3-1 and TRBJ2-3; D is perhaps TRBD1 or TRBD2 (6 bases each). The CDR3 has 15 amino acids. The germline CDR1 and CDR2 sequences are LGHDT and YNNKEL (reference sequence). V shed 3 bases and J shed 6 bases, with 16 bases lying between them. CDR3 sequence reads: CASSHERRGADTQYF. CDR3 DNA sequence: TGTGCCAGCAGCCATGAGCGGAGGGGGGCCGATACGCAGTATTTT.

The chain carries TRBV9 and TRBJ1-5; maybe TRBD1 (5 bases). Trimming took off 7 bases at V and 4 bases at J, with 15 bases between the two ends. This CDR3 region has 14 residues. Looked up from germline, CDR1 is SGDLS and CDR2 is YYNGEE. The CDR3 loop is CASGQGGGNQPQHF. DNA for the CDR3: TGTGCCAGCGGGCAGGGTGGGGGGAATCAGCCCCAGCATTTT.

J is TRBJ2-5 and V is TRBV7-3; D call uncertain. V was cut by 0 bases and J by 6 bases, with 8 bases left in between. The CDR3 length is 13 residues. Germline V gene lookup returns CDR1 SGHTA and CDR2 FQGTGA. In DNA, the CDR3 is TGTGCCAGCAGCTTAACTGCCGGGCAGACCCAGTACTTC. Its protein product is CASSLTAGQTQYF.

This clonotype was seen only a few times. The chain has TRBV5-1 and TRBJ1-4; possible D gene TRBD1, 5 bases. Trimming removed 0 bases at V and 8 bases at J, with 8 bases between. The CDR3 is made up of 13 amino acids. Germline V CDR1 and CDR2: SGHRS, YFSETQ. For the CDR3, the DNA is TGCGCCAGCAGCTTGGGGGGCGGCGAAAAACTGTTTTTT. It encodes CASSLGGGEKLFF. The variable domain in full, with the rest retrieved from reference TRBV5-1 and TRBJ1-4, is KAGVTQTPRYLIKTRGQQVTLSCSPISGHRSVSWYQQTPGQGLQFLFEYFSETQRNKGNFPGRFSGRQFSNSRSEMNVSTLELGDSALYLCASSLGGGEKLFFGSGTQLSVL.

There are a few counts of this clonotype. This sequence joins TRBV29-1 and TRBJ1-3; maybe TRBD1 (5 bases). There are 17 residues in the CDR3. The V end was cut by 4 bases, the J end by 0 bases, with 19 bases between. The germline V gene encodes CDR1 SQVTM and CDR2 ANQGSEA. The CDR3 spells CSVVWAWDSISGNTIYF. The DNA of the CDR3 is TGCAGCGTTGTTTGGGCATGGGACTCAATCTCTGGAAACACCATATATTTT. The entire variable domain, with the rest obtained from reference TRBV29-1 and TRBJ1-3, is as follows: SAVISQKPSRDICQRGTSLTIQCQVDSQVTMMFWYRQQPGQSLTLIATANQGSEATYESGFVIDKFPISRPNLTFSTLTVSNMSPEDSSIYLCSVVWAWDSISGNTIYFGEGSWLTVV.

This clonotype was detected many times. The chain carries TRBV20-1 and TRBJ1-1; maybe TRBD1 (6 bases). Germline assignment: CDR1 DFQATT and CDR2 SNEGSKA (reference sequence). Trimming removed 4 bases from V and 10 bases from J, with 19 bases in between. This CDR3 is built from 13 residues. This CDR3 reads CSAILSGQRVAFF. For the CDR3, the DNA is TGCAGTGCTATACTGAGCGGACAGCGCGTAGCTTTCTTT.

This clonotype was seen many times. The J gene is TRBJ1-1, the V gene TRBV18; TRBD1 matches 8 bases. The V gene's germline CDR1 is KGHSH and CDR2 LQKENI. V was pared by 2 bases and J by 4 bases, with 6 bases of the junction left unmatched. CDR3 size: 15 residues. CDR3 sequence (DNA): TGTGCCAGCTCACCAACTGGACAGGGTTCCACTGAAGCTTTCTTT. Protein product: CASSPTGQGSTEAFF.

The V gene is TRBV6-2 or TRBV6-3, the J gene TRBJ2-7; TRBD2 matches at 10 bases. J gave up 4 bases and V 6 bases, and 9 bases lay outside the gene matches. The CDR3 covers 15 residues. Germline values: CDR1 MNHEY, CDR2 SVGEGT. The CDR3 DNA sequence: TGTGCCAGCAGCCCTCTAGCGGGGGAGTTGTACGAGCAGTACTTC. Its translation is CASSPLAGELYEQYF.

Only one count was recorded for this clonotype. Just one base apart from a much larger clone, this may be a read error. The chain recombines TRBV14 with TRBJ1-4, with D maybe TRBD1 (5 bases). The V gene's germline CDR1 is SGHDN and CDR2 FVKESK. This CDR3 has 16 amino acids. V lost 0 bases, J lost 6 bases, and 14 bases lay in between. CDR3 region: CASSQDGAGLDEKLFF. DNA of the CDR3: TGTGCCAGCAGCCAAGATGGCGCAGGGTTGGATGAAAAACTGTTTTTT.

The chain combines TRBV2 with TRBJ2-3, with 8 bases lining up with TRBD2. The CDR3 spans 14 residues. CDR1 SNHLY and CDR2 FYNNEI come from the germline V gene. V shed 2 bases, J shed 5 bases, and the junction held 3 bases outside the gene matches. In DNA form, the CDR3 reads TGTGCCAGCAGTGAACCGGGAGGGGGAGATACGCAGTATTTT. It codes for CASSEPGGGDTQYF.

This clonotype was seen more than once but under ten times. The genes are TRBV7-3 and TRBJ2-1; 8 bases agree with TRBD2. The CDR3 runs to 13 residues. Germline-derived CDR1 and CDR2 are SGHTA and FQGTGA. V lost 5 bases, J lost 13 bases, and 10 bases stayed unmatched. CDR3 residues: CASSDLSGMEQFF. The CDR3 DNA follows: TGTGCCAGCAGCGATCTTAGCGGGATGGAACAGTTCTTC.

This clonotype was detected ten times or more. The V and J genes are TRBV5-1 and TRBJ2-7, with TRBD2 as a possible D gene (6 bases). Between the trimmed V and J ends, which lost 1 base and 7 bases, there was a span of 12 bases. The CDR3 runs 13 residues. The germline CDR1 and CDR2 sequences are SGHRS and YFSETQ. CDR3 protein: CASSLPGVREQYF. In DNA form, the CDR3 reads TGCGCCAGCAGCTTGCCGGGGGTCCGGGAGCAGTACTTC.

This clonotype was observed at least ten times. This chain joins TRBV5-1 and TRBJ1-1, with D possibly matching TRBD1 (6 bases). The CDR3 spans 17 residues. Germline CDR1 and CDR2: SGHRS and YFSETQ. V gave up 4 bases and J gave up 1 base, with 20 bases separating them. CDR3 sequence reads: CASSATVQQGSNTEAFF. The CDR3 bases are TGCGCCAGCAGCGCCACGGTACAACAGGGATCGAACACTGAAGCTTTCTTT.

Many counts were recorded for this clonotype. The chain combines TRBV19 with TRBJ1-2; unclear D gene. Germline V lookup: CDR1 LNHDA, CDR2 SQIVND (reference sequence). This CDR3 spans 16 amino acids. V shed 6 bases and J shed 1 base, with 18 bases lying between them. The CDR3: CASRKSDGLFNYGYTF. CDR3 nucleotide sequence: TGTGCCAGTAGGAAATCGGACGGACTCTTTAACTATGGCTACACCTTC.

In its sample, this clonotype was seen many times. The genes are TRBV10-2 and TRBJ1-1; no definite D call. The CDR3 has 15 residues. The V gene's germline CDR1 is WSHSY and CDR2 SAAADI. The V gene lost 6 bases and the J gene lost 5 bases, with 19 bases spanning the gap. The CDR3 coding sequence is TGCGCCAGCAGGGACCACACCCCAGTGATTACTGAAGCTTTCTTT. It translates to CASRDHTPVITEAFF.

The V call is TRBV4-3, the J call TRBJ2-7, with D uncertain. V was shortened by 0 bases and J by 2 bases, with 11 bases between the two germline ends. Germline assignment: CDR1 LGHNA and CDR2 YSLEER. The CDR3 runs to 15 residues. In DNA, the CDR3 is TGCGCCAGCAGCCAAGAAGGTATAGGGACCTACGAGCAGTACTTC. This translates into CASSQEGIGTYEQYF.

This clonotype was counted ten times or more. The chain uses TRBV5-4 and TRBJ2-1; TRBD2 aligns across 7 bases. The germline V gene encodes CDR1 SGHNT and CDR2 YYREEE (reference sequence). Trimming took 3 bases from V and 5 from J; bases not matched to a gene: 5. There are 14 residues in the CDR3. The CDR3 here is CASSSPAGNNEQFF. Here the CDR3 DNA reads TGTGCCAGCAGCTCGCCAGCGGGAAACAATGAGCAGTTCTTC.

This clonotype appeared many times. CDR3 loop: CASSIVPESQPQHF. The CDR3, as DNA: TGTGCCAGCAGTATCGTCCCCGAGAGTCAGCCCCAGCATTTT. V is TRBV7-6 and J is TRBJ1-5, with D unclear. The V gene lost 6 bases and the J gene lost 6 bases, with 15 bases spanning the gap. Germline CDR1 SGHVS, CDR2 FNYEAQ. The CDR3 has 14 residues.